This T cell receptor (beta chain) is from a study of CD8+ T cells in alopecia areata. Study-level findings and limits: Alopecia totalis/universalis scalp especially showed more expanded CD8+ clones than normal scalp. Scalp clonality and expanded CD8+ clones among the top 100 were significantly decreased by tofacitinib. Persistence in scalp and blood during tofacitinib was observed for many expanded lesional clones. Mice showed TCR sharing more clearly than patients did, possibly owing to HLA.

RNA, once extracted, was reverse transcribed into cDNA for use as the sequencing template. The protocol was immunoSEQ multiplex PCR, while the TCRdb copy is restricted to in-frame clones and leaves out a portion. Seen here are about 290,000 clones, 55% to 70% observed once, and the top ten hold approximately 1.7%. Treatment defined: oral pan-JAK inhibitor, 5-10 mg twice daily. This CDR3 is built from 16 residues. V gave up 8 bases and J gave up 0 bases, with 17 bases separating them. Per germline, CDR1 SEHNR and CDR2 FQNEAQ (reference sequence). This clone was detected a few times. Its antigen remains unknown.

This receptor was taken from a human donor with alopecia areata. The source material was CD4+ T cells sorted from blood, sampled at week 24, from a patient treated with tofacitinib. The chain has TRBV7-9 and TRBJ1-5, with no clear D. The CDR3 region is CASAGNVPFSNQPQHF. DNA of the CDR3: TGTGCCAGCGCTGGCAACGTCCCTTTTAGCAATCAGCCCCAGCATTTT.